This note documents a single T cell receptor (beta chain) sequence. What antigen it recognizes has not been identified. The input lacks base qualities; no much larger clone sits a single base away. Ends trimmed: V by 0 bases, J by 4 bases; bases unmatched to a gene: 4. Including the terminal cysteine and phenylalanine, the CDR3 comprises 16 residues. Here the CDR3 DNA is all that survives: 48 bases in frame from base 1. The germline V gene sets CDR1 to MNHEY and CDR2 to SVGEGT. TCRbeta CDR3 regions were amplified from genomic DNA by means of the immunoSEQ Assay, a bias-controlled multiplex PCR. The original methods were these. The number of nucleated cells in each sample was estimated from the amplification of reference gene primers within the assay. Sequence reads were collapsed and filtered to measure the absolute abundance of every unique TCRbeta CDR3 rearrangement. For each sample, productive Simpson clonality was calculated as the square root of Simpson's diversity index over productive rearrangements. Entries here come from immuneACCESS through TCRdb and include only in-frame sequences with V and J called. Some clones fail to appear in such tables; in the studies checked, an unresolved V gene covers under half of the shortfall, and the cause of the remainder is unknown. That table supplies the V and J calls and clone size; D and trimming were determined from the DNA. The sample table holds approximately 120,000 clones, of which around 85% were seen once. Approximately 3% of the sample comes from the top ten.

One collaborating source in Seattle enrolled patients during active infection and followed them longitudinally through the course of disease. Collaborating institutions collected whole blood in K2EDTA tubes following their own protocols. Collaborator samples were shipped for TCRbeta analysis as frozen whole blood, isolated PBMCs, or DNA extracted from either sample type. This entry is derived from a study of blood T cell repertoires in COVID-19 (dated by TCRdb to 2018 to 2021). In the study overall: Samples covering the acute and convalescent phases of COVID-19 were provided by collaborators in the United States, Italy and Spain. HLA class I and class II types, where available, came from metadata supplied by the sample provider rather than from assay-based typing. The prospective study material was composed of cDNA or gDNA derived from T cells, B-cell-depleted T cells, or PBMCs. The sample metadata nearly always contained a de-identified subject ID, COVID-19 status, age in years and sex. The repertoires were released in a freely available public database meant as a resource for research on the immune response to SARS-CoV-2. Deeply sampled blood TCRbeta repertoires from subjects exposed to, actively infected with, or recovered from COVID-19 were included in the dataset. The samples were drawn from the first 160 participants of the ongoing ImmuneRACE study and from some 1,300 subjects provided by 6 global collaborators.

The paper as a whole reports these results and caveats: Clinical and demographic metadata were provided uncurated, with the amount varying by source and participant.

This clonotype originated in a woman older than 75 with COVID-19, enrolled during active disease. The material sequenced was peripheral blood. The rearranged segments are TRBV6-2 or TRBV6-3 and TRBJ2-3; 10 nucleotides in the junction match TRBD1. The nucleotide sequence is TGTGCCAGCAGTTACTCGGGACAGGGGAGAGCAGATACGCAGTATTTT. The resulting protein is CASSYSGQGRADTQYF.